What follows describes a single T cell receptor (beta chain). Its matching antigen is unknown. These data originate in a study of graft-versus-host responses after intestinal transplantation. Study summary: Recipients got multivisceral, liver-intestinal, or isolated intestinal transplants. For two to four years after anti-thymocyte globulin induction, all recipients took tacrolimus and steroids.

Whole-study results and caveats: GvH clones were found in recipient marrow; some appeared first in ileum or blood. The study found high graft-versus-host to host-versus-graft clonal ratios in allografts of patients with graft-donor T cell macrochimerism.

Sequenced by immunoSEQ multiplex PCR; TCRdb stores in-frame clones only, minus some. The sample yields about 20,000 clones, around nine tenths seen once. Source: PBMCs, taken 220 to 240 days after intestinal transplant. This sequence was found in a human patient who received an intestinal transplant, so some T cells may come from the graft donor.

This chain's CDR3 is CAWSETGPYNSPLHF. CDR3 DNA: TGTGCCTGGAGTGAGACCGGACCGTATAATTCACCCCTCCACTTT. The chain recombines TRBV30 with TRBJ1-6, with D unresolved. With 1 base removed from V and 4 bases from J, the gap between germline ends came to 11 bases. In germline, CDR1 is GTSNPN, CDR2 SVGIG (reference sequence). This CDR3 spans 15 amino acids.